This TCR beta chain came from a study of shared T cell receptors in the human thymus. The method was immunoSEQ multiplex PCR; TCRdb's version includes in-frame clones alone and lacks a portion of them. The sample includes 650,000 to 950,000 clones, approximately 85% of them seen just once. V lost 1 base and J lost 3; bases outside the gene matches: 14. Germline values: CDR1 MGHRA, CDR2 YSYEKL. CDR3 length equals 18 residues. The sample was also linked to a second study, of human thymus T cells. Per that study: Use of V and J genes seemed skewed within the thymic and blood repertoires.

The V call is TRBV4-1, the J call TRBJ1-1; TRBD1 aligns across 7 bases. Sequenced sample: thymocytes. The clonotype was recovered from a girl under three years old with a congenital heart defect. The CDR3 sequence is CASSQGSYGTAAHTEAFF. CDR3 in DNA: TGCGCCAGCAGCCAAGGATCGTACGGGACAGCGGCACACACTGAAGCTTTCTTT.